This is a list of T cell receptor beta chains from one sample in a study of blood T cells in healthy people across ages. TCRdb passed the 5' RACE reads through MiXCR, listing each CDR3 protein once. The data show 550,000 to 650,000 distinct CDR3 sequences, roughly a quarter seen once. The same specimen was also included in a second study, on T cells of mothers and their children.

The sample taken for sequencing was blood. These receptor sequences come from a boy aged 2 to 9 in good health. CDR3s include the opening cysteine and the closing phenylalanine or tryptophan. The order of the fields is V gene, D gene, J gene, clone size, CDR3 protein, CDR3 DNA. A D gene is named only where the DNA matches it firmly. The size of a clone is reported for some rows only, either as once, few or many, or as a class for expanded clones.

>TRBV5-1|NA|TRBJ2-7|few
CASKRDIKYEQYF
TGCGCCAGCAAGAGGGACATTAAGTACGAGCAGTACTTC
>TRBV21-1|NA|TRBJ2-4|NA
CASSRTSGRPTKNIQYF
TGTGCCAGCAGCAGGACTAGCGGGAGACCAACCAAAAACATTCAGTACTTC
>TRBV10-3|NA|TRBJ1-3|NA
CAISPDSSSGNTIYF
TGTGCCATCAGTCCCGACAGTAGCTCTGGAAACACCATATATTTT
>TRBV19|NA|TRBJ2-1|few
CASSAGLLVNEQFF
TGTGCCAGTAGTGCGGGGCTTCTCGTCAATGAGCAGTTCTTC
>TRBV20-1|NA|TRBJ2-5|NA
CSASGNLEETQYF
TGCAGTGCCTCTGGTAACTTGGAAGAGACCCAGTACTTC
>TRBV9|TRBD2|TRBJ2-5|few
CASSGSGGRGETQYF
TGTGCCAGCAGCGGTTCGGGGGGGCGAGGAGAGACCCAGTACTTC
>TRBV20-1|NA|TRBJ2-3|NA
CSARDRRLHTDTQYF
TGCAGTGCTAGAGATCGGCGGCTCCACACAGATACGCAGTATTTT
>TRBV6-2/TRBV6-3|TRBD2|TRBJ2-3|NA
CASRGTITQYF
TGTGCCAGCAGGGGGACTATTACGCAGTATTTT
>TRBV12-3/TRBV12-4|TRBD1|TRBJ1-2|many
CASSHRQGNYGYTF
TGTGCCAGCAGTCATCGACAGGGCAACTATGGCTACACCTTC
>TRBV7-9|NA|TRBJ2-1|NA
CASSPLRNEQFF
TGTGCCAGCAGCCCCCTCCGGAATGAGCAGTTCTTC
>TRBV6-1|TRBD2|TRBJ2-5|NA
CASTRRRGGVQETQYF
TGTGCCAGCACCAGACGGCGGGGAGGGGTGCAGGAGACCCAGTACTTC
>TRBV7-9|NA|TRBJ2-7|NA
CASSLSSDSSYEQYF
TGTGCCAGCAGCTTATCTTCCGACTCCTCCTACGAGCAGTACTTC
>TRBV20-1|NA|TRBJ2-5|few
CSLGTYQETQYF
TGCAGTTTGGGGACGTACCAAGAGACCCAGTACTTC
>TRBV4-3|TRBD1|TRBJ2-3|many
CASSLWKGASDTQYF
TGCGCCAGCAGCCTTTGGAAGGGGGCCTCAGATACGCAGTATTTT
>TRBV2|TRBD1|TRBJ1-1|NA
CASSGFLLGQGAFF
TGTGCCAGCAGTGGCTTTCTTTTGGGACAGGGCGCTTTCTTT
>TRBV3-1|NA|TRBJ2-4|NA
CASASALAKNIQYF
TGTGCCAGCGCCTCTGCCTTGGCCAAAAACATTCAGTACTTC
>TRBV7-9|NA|TRBJ2-7|few
CASSSTLGQYF
TGTGCCAGCAGCTCCACCCTGGGGCAGTACTTC
>TRBV6-6|NA|TRBJ1-5|medium-sized
CASSYSTLSQPQHF
TGTGCCAGCAGTTACTCGACACTGAGTCAGCCCCAGCATTTT
>TRBV11-2|NA|TRBJ1-1|NA
CASSLHLGRTEAFF
TGTGCCAGCAGCTTACATCTCGGGCGGACTGAAGCTTTCTTT
>TRBV7-8|NA|TRBJ2-7|few
CASSLETSLPQYEQYF
TGTGCCAGCAGCTTAGAGACCTCTCTCCCCCAATACGAGCAGTACTTC
>TRBV12-3/TRBV12-4|NA|TRBJ1-3|few
CASSLEGNTIYF
TGTGCCAGCAGTTTAGAGGGAAACACCATATATTTT
>TRBV2|NA|TRBJ2-7|NA
CASSSGSLTVGEQYF
TGTGCCAGCAGCTCCGGGAGCCTTACTGTGGGCGAGCAGTACTTC
>TRBV11-2|NA|TRBJ2-1|few
CASSQQGLEGNEQFF
TGTGCCAGCAGCCAACAGGGTTTAGAAGGCAATGAGCAGTTCTTC
>TRBV13|NA|TRBJ1-5|once
CASSLGSGKQPQHF
TGTGCCAGCAGCTTAGGTTCGGGAAAACAGCCCCAGCATTTT
>TRBV7-2|TRBD2|TRBJ2-1|few
CASSLGYLGLASNEQFF
TGTGCCAGCAGCTTAGGATATCTCGGACTAGCCTCGAATGAGCAGTTCTTC
>TRBV3-1|TRBD2|TRBJ2-1|NA
CASRRTSGRVAYNEQFF
TGTGCCAGCAGACGAACTAGCGGGAGGGTCGCCTACAATGAGCAGTTCTTC
>TRBV7-9|NA|TRBJ2-2|NA
CASSPWAANTGELFF
TGTGCCAGCAGCCCCTGGGCAGCGAACACCGGGGAGCTGTTTTTT
>TRBV12-5|NA|TRBJ2-5|NA
CASALEETQYF
TGTGCTAGTGCCCTCGAAGAGACCCAGTACTTC
>TRBV19|NA|TRBJ1-1|NA
CASSRGTNTEAFF
TGTGCCAGTAGTAGAGGGACGAACACTGAAGCTTTCTTT
>TRBV6-1|TRBD2|TRBJ2-1|NA
CASSFTSGRNEQFF
TGTGCCAGCAGTTTTACTAGCGGGAGGAATGAGCAGTTCTTC
>TRBV6-5|NA|TRBJ2-1|NA
CASSTPVRVYNEQFF
TGTGCCAGCAGTACCCCCGTGAGAGTCTACAATGAGCAGTTCTTC
>TRBV28|NA|TRBJ2-3|NA
CASSSTTATQYF
TGTGCCAGCAGTTCCACCACGGCTACGCAGTATTTT
>TRBV29-1|NA|TRBJ2-2|few
CSVRTMTNTGELFF
TGCAGCGTTCGGACTATGACGAACACCGGGGAGCTGTTTTTT
>TRBV7-9|NA|TRBJ2-3|few
CASSPLGNTQYF
TGTGCCAGCAGCCCGTTGGGAAATACGCAGTACTTT